These 19 T cell receptor beta chains came from one sample sequenced in a study of regulatory T cells in long-lasting Graves disease. Time point meaning: newly diagnosed GD, antithyroid drugs for less than 3 months. From RNA extracted from PBMCs, the TCR library was made. TCR beta libraries were built with iRepertoire HTBI primers and Arm-PCR of CDR3 regions. TCRdb processed the multiplex PCR reads anew with MiXCR; each CDR3 protein has one entry. The sample lists about 540,000 distinct CDR3 sequences, approximately 12% seen once, with more than 8.5% in the top ten. This same sample was also taken into another study, of T cells in Graves' hyperthyroidism and ophthalmopathy.

Sequenced here: peripheral blood mononuclear cells (PBMCs), sampled at new diagnosis, from a patient treated with antithyroid drugs. The receptor set was obtained from a man aged 25 to 40 with Graves disease.

This clonotype was seen repeatedly, ten times or more. The V gene is TRBV20-1, the J gene TRBJ2-7; 9 bases match TRBD1. CDR1 is DFQATT and CDR2 is SNEGSKA in the germline V gene (reference sequence). The V and J ends lost 0 bases and 5 bases, in that order; junction bases with no gene match: 8. The CDR3 length is 15 residues. The CDR3 sequence is CSARDWDRDIDEQYF. CDR3 DNA sequence: TGCAGTGCTAGAGATTGGGACAGGGACATCGACGAGCAGTACTTC.

In its sample, this clonotype was seen a few times. This chain connects TRBV7-9 to TRBJ2-1, with D possibly TRBD2 on 6 matching bases. The CDR3 covers 14 residues. Between the trimmed V and J ends, which lost 3 bases and 6 bases, there was a span of 12 bases. The germline V gene encodes CDR1 SEHNR and CDR2 FQNEAQ (reference sequence). Written as DNA, the CDR3 is TGTGCCAGCAGCTTGGATAACGGGGGCAATGAGCAGTTCTTC. Protein sequence: CASSLDNGGNEQFF.

This clonotype was recorded many times. V is TRBV20-1 and J is TRBJ1-1; D unresolved. Trimming left V 3 bases short and J 6 bases short, with 11 bases between. Germline CDR1 is DFQATT and CDR2 is SNEGSKA (reference sequence). The CDR3 has 12 residues. This CDR3 is CSARKVLPEAFF. Here the CDR3 DNA reads TGCAGTGCTAGGAAGGTATTGCCTGAAGCTTTCTTT.

In the case of this clonotype: This likely comes from a read error, as the CDR3 has no conserved phenylalanine or tryptophan at its end. V is TRBV5-1 and J is TRBJ1-1; tentative D call: TRBD1 (5 bases). V gave up 2 bases and J gave up 5 bases, with 19 bases separating them. The CDR3 length is 16 residues. The germline gives CDR1 SGHRS, CDR2 YFSETQ. This CDR3 reads CASSFGGAVERTEAFL. The DNA for the CDR3 is TGCGCCAGCAGCTTTGGTGGGGCTGTGGAGAGGACTGAAGCTTTCCTT.

The chain recombines TRBV20-1 with TRBJ2-1; 8 bases match TRBD2. Trimming took 4 bases from V and 1 from J; bases not matched to a gene: 9. Germline values: CDR1 DFQATT, CDR2 SNEGSKA (reference sequence). CDR3 length equals 16 residues. CDR3 loop: CSANTELAASYNEQFF. Here the CDR3 DNA reads TGCAGTGCTAACACCGAACTAGCGGCTTCCTACAATGAGCAGTTCTTC.

This clonotype was observed at least ten times. One end of the junction varies from germline; a read error may be responsible. The chain joins TRBV12-3 or TRBV12-4 to TRBJ2-1; D may be TRBD2 (6 bases). The CDR3 has 18 residues. The CDR3 here is CAGSLRAGGGGGNNEQFF. The CDR3, as DNA: TGTGCCGGCAGTTTAAGAGCGGGCGGAGGAGGAGGGAACAATGAGCAGTTCTTC.

The chain joins TRBV10-2 to TRBJ1-6; 7 bases fit TRBD1. Germline V gene sequence: CDR1 WSHSY, CDR2 SAAADI. The CDR3 spans 16 residues. Unmatched junction bases numbered 5, after V lost 6 bases and J lost 0 bases. The CDR3 loop is CASSRTGASYNSPLHF. DNA for the CDR3: TGCGCCAGCAGCCGAACAGGGGCCTCCTATAATTCACCCCTCCACTTT.

This clonotype has a count of ten or more. The chain couples TRBV19 to TRBJ2-2; D possibly uses TRBD1 or TRBD2 (5 bases each). Germline V gene lookup returns CDR1 LNHDA and CDR2 SQIVND (reference sequence). This CDR3 spans 13 amino acids. V was cut by 3 bases and J by 5 bases, with 7 bases left in between. CDR3 loop: CASSIEGTGELFF. Here the CDR3 DNA reads TGTGCCAGTAGTATTGAGGGGACCGGGGAGCTGTTTTTT.

This clonotype occurred many times. This chain joins TRBV20-1 and TRBJ1-5; a weak D match, TRBD1 (6 bases). Germline V CDR1 and CDR2: DFQATT, SNEGSKA (reference sequence). The CDR3 is 13 residues long. V was cut by 5 bases and J by 4 bases, with 12 bases left in between. The CDR3 loop reads CSAASGVNQPQHF. The CDR3 DNA is TGCAGTGCTGCATCAGGGGTTAATCAGCCCCAGCATTTT.

This clonotype was seen at least ten times. V usage is TRBV5-5 and J usage is TRBJ1-1, with TRBD1 matching over 7 bases. After removal of 4 bases from V and 7 bases from J, the junction contained 7 bases not matched to a gene. There are 13 residues in the CDR3. Germline loops: CDR1 SGHKS, CDR2 YYEKEE (reference sequence). CDR3 sequence (DNA): TGTGCCAGCAGCGGCGGGGGACAGCTTGAAGCTTTCTTT. This gives the protein CASSGGGQLEAFF.

V and J are TRBV3-1 and TRBJ2-7; 7 positions agree with TRBD2. V was clipped by 5 bases and J by 5 bases; unmatched bases: 12. Germline V gives CDR1 LGHDT, CDR2 YNNKEL (reference sequence). The length of the CDR3 is 15 residues. The CDR3, as DNA: TGTGCCAGCAGCTTCATGAAAGGACTAGTTCACGAGCAGTACTTC. Translation: CASSFMKGLVHEQYF.

To note about this clonotype: Being one base from a much bigger clone, this may be a read error. CDR3 in DNA: TGTGCCAGCAGCTTTGTGACAGGTATCTTTATCAATGAGCAGTTCTTC. Translation gives CASSFVTGIFINEQFF. The V and J genes are TRBV7-2 and TRBJ2-1; TRBD1 might be the D (6 bases). Trimming cost V 3 bases and J 6 bases, with 18 bases left between them. The germline CDR1 and CDR2 sequences are SGHTA and FQGNSA. The CDR3 loop spans 16 amino acids.

Ten or more counts support this clonotype. The chain employs TRBV6-1 and TRBJ2-2, with TRBD2 matching 10 bases. The CDR3 extends over 16 amino acids. The J segment lost 1 base and the V segment lost 7 bases, leaving 6 bases of the junction unmatched. Germline-derived CDR1 and CDR2 are MNHNS and SASEGT. The CDR3 reads CASTIRTSGNTGELFF. The DNA of the CDR3 is TGTGCCAGCACCATCCGGACTAGCGGGAACACCGGGGAGCTGTTTTTT.

This clonotype was recorded many times. The chain combines TRBV2 with TRBJ2-5, with 11 positions matching TRBD2. The CDR3 totals 16 residues. Germline V CDR1 and CDR2: SNHLY, FYNNEI. Trimming took 7 bases from V and 5 from J; bases not matched to a gene: 12. The CDR3 bases are TGTGCCAGCATGGGTAGCGGGAGGGCCCGGGGGGAGACCCAGTACTTC. This gives the protein CASMGSGRARGETQYF.

This clonotype was seen a handful of times. The chain uses TRBV7-2 and TRBJ1-6, with D uncertain. There are 15 residues in the CDR3. The V end lost 2 bases, the J end lost 9 bases, and 14 bases lay between the germline ends. The V gene's germline CDR1 is SGHTA and CDR2 FQGNSA. The CDR3, as DNA: TGTGCCAGCAGCTTACTTCAGAGGGCAGGTTCACCCCTCCACTTT. It encodes CASSLLQRAGSPLHF.

Ten or more counts support this clonotype. CDR3 bases: TGTGCCAGCAGGCGGGACAGGGCATCGGCCGGGGAGCTGTTTTTT. It codes for CASRRDRASAGELFF. The V gene is TRBV2, the J gene TRBJ2-2, with 9 positions matching TRBD1. V shed 6 bases and J 6 bases; nucleotides not matched to a gene: 8. CDR3 size: 15 residues. Germline V CDR1 and CDR2: SNHLY, FYNNEI.

This clonotype was recorded many times. This rearrangement joins TRBV30 to TRBJ2-2; D might be TRBD2 (6 bases). The CDR3 has 16 residues. The germline V and J ends were trimmed by 6 bases and 4 bases, with 21 bases remaining between them. Germline V gene lookup returns CDR1 GTSNPN and CDR2 SVGIG (reference sequence). The CDR3 is CACGRGYGISTGELFF. CDR3 nucleotide sequence: TGTGCCTGTGGACGGGGGTACGGGATTAGCACCGGGGAGCTGTTTTTT.

The sample holds many counts of this clonotype. The rearrangement joins TRBV6-2 or TRBV6-3 to TRBJ2-3; the D gene is possibly TRBD2 (6 bases). CDR3 length: 12 amino acids. Per germline, CDR1 MNHEY and CDR2 SVGEGT. V lost 10 bases and J lost 4, with 12 bases in between. This CDR3 is CAITWGADTQYF. The CDR3 coding sequence is TGTGCCATTACCTGGGGGGCAGATACGCAGTATTTT.

This clonotype was picked up many times. V gene TRBV7-9 combines with J gene TRBJ1-2, with D perhaps matching TRBD1 (6 bases). CDR3 length: 13 residues. CDR1 is SEHNR, CDR2 FQNEAQ, per germline (reference sequence). Trimming took off 5 bases at V and 6 bases at J, with 13 bases between the two ends. For the CDR3, the DNA is TGTGCCAGCAGCCTCTTACAGGGTGATGGCTACACCTTC. The encoded protein is CASSLLQGDGYTF.